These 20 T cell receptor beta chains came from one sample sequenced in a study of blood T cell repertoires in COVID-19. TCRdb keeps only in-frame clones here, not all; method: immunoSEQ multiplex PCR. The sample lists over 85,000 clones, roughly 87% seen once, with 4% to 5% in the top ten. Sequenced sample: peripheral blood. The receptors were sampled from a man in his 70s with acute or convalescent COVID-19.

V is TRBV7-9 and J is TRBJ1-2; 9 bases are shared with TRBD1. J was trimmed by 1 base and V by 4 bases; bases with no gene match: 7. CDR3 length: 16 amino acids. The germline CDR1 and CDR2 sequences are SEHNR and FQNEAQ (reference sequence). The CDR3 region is CASSSGGTGNNYGYTF. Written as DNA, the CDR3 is TGTGCCAGCAGCTCCGGCGGGACAGGGAATAACTATGGCTACACCTTC.

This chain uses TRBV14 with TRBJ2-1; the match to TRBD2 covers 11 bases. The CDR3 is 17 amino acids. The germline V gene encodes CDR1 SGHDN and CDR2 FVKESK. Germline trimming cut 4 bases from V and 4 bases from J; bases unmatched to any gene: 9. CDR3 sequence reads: CASSLPGLAALYNEQFF. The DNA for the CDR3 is TGTGCCAGCAGCCTCCCGGGACTAGCGGCTTTATACAATGAGCAGTTCTTC. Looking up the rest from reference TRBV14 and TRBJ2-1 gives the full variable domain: EAGVTQFPSHSVIEKGQTVTLRCDPISGHDNLYWYRRVMGKEIKFLLHFVKESKQDESGMPNNRFLAERTGGTYSTLKVQPAELEDSGVYFCASSLPGLAALYNEQFFGPGTRLTVL.

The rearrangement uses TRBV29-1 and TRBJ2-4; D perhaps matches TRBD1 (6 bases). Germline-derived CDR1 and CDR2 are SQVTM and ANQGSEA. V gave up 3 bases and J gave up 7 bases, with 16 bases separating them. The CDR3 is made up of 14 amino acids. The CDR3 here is CSVDTGGIRNIQYF. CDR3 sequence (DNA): TGCAGCGTTGATACTGGGGGCATAAGGAACATTCAGTACTTC. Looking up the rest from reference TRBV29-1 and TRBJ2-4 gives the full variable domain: SAVISQKPSRDICQRGTSLTIQCQVDSQVTMMFWYRQQPGQSLTLIATANQGSEATYESGFVIDKFPISRPNLTFSTLTVSNMSPEDSSIYLCSVDTGGIRNIQYFGAGTRLSVL.

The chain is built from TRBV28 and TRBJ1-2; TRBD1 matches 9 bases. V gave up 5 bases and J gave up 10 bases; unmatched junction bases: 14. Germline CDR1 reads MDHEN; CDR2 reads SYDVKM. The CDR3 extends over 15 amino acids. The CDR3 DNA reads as TGTGCCAGCAGTCCAAACCGGGACAGGGAAGTTGTCTACACCTTC. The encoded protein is CASSPNRDREVVYTF.

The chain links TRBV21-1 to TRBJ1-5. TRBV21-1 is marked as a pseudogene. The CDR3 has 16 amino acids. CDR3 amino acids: CASSRYRAGGSQPQHF. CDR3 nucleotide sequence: TGTGCCAGCAGCCGCTATCGTGCAGGTGGGAGTCAGCCCCAGCATTTT.

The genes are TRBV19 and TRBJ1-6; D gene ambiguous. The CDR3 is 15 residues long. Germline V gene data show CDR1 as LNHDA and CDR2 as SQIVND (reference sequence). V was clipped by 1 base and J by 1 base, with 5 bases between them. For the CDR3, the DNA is TGTGCCAGTAGTATAGGAGGTTCCTATAATTCACCCCTCCACTTT. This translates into CASSIGGSYNSPLHF.

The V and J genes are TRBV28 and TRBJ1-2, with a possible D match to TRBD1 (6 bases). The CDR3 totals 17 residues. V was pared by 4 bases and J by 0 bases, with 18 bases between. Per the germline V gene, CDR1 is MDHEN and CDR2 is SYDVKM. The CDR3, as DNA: TGTGCCAGCAGTTCCCCAGGGGCCTACGAGCCTAACTATGGCTACACCTTC. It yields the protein CASSSPGAYEPNYGYTF.

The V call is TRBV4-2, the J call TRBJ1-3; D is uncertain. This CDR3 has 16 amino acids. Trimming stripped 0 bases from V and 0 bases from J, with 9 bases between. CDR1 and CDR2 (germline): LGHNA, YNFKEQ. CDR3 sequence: CASSQDRRPSGNTIYF. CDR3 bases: TGTGCCAGCAGCCAAGATCGCAGGCCCTCTGGAAACACCATATATTTT.

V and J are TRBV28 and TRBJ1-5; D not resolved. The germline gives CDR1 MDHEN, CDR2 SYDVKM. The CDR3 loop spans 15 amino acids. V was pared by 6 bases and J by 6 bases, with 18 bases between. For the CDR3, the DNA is TGTGCCAGCAGGAAAGACATGACCTCAGGTCAGCCCCAGCATTTT. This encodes CASRKDMTSGQPQHF.

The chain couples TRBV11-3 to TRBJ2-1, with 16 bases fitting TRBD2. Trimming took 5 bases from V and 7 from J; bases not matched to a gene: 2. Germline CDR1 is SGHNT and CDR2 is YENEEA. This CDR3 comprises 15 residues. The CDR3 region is CASSAGLAGGNEQFF. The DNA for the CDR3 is TGTGCCAGCAGCGCGGGACTAGCGGGGGGGAATGAGCAGTTCTTC.

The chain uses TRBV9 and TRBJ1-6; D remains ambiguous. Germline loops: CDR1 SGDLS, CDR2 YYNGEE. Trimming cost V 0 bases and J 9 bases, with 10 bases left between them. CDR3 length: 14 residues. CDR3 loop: CASSVGGIGSPLHF. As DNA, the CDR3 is TGTGCCAGCAGCGTAGGCGGCATCGGTTCACCCCTCCACTTT.

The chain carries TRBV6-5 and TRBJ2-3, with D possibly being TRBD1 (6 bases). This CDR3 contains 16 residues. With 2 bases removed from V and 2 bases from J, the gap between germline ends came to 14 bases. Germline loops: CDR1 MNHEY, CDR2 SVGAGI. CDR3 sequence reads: CASSYPRGGSTDTQYF. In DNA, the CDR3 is TGTGCCAGCAGTTACCCAAGAGGGGGTTCCACAGATACGCAGTATTTT.

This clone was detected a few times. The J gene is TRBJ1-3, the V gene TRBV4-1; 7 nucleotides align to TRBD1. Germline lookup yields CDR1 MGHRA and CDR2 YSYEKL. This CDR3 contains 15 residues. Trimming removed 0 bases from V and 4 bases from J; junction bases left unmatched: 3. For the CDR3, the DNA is TGCGCCAGCAGCCAAGAAGGGACAGCCGGAAACACCATATATTTT. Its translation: CASSQEGTAGNTIYF.

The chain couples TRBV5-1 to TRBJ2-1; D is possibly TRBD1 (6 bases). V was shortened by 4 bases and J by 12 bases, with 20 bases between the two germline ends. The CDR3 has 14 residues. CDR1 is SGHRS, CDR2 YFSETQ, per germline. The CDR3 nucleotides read TGCGCCAGCAGCACTCCGGACAGACAATCCTCGCAGTTCTTC. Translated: CASSTPDRQSSQFF.

CDR3 region: CASSPTRELNTEAFF. For the CDR3, the DNA is TGTGCCAGCAGTCCGACACGGGAACTGAACACTGAAGCTTTCTTT. The gene calls are TRBV6-5 and TRBJ1-1; D is unclear. CDR3 length equals 15 residues. From germline, CDR1 is MNHEY and CDR2 SVGAGI. The germline V and J ends were trimmed by 5 bases and 0 bases, with 13 bases remaining between them.

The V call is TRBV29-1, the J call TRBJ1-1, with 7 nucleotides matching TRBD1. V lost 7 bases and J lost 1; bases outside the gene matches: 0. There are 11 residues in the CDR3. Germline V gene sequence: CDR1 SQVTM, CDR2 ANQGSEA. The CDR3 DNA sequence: TGCAGCGGGGACAGGAACACTGAAGCTTTCTTT. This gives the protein CSGDRNTEAFF.

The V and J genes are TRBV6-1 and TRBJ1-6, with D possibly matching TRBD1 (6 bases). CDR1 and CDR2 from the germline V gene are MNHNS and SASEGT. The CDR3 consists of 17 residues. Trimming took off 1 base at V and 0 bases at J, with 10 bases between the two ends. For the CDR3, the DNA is TGTGCCAGCAGTGAAGAGCAGGGGAGCTCCTATAATTCACCCCTCCACTTT. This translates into CASSEEQGSSYNSPLHF.

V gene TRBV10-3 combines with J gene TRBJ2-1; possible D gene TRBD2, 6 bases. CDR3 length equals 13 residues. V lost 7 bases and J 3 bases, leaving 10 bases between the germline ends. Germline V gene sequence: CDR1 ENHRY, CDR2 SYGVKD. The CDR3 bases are TGTGCCATCAAGACGGGGGACTACAATGAGCAGTTCTTC. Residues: CAIKTGDYNEQFF.

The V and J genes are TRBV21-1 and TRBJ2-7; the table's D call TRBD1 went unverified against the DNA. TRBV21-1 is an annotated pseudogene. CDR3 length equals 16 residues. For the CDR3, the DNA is TGTGCCAGCAGCAAAGAACGGACAGGGGGATCCTACGAGCAGTACTTC. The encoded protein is CASSKERTGGSYEQYF.

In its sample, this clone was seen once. The CDR3 protein is CASSLVLGSDYEQYF. The DNA for the CDR3 is TGTGCCAGCAGCTTGGTCCTAGGCAGTGACTACGAGCAGTACTTC. V and J are TRBV5-6 and TRBJ2-7; no clear D. Germline V gene data show CDR1 as SGHDT and CDR2 as YYEEEE. Deletions cut 0 bases from V and 3 bases from J, with 13 bases between. CDR3 length: 15 residues.